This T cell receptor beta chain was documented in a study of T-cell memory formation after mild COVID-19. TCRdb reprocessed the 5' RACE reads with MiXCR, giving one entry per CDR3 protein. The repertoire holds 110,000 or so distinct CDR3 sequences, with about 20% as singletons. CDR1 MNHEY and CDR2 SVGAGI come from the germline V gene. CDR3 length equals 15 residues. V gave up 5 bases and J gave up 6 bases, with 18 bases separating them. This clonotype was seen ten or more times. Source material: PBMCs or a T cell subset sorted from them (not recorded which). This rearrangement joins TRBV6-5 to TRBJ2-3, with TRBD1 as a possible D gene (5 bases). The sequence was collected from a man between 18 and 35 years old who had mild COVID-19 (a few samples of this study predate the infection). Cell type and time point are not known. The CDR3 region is CASSLSTQGLDTQYF. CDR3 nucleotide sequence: TGTGCCAGCAGTCTATCGACTCAGGGTCTGGATACGCAGTATTTT.